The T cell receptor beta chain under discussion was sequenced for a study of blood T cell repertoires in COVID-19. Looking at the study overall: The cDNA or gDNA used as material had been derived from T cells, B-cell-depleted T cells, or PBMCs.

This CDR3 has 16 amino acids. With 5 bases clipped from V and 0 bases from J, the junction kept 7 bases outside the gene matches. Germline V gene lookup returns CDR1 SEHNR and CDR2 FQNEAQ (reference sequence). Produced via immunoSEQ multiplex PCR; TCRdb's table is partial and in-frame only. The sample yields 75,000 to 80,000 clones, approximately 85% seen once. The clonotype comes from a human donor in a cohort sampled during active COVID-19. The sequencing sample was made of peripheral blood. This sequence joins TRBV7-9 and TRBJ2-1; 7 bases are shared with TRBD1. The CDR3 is CASSLRQGSSYNEQFF. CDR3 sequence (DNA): TGTGCCAGCAGCCTCCGACAGGGAAGCTCCTACAATGAGCAGTTCTTC.